The rows below give T cell receptor beta chains drawn from one sample of a study of T-cell memory formation after mild COVID-19. TCRdb independently ran MiXCR on the 5' RACE reads; one entry per CDR3 protein. The data hold around 340,000 distinct CDR3 sequences, with under 25% observed a single time. What was sequenced was PBMCs or a T cell subset sorted from them (not recorded which). The receptors originated from an adult woman who had mild COVID-19 (a few samples of this study predate the infection). Cell type and time point are not known. The CDR3 runs from the conserved cysteine through the conserved F or W. The D gene is left open where the match is weak. Not every row has a clone size; where given, it reads once, few, many or a size class.

D	J	V	size	DNA	CDR3
-	TRBJ2-1	TRBV7-2	-	TGTGCCAGCAGCCGCGGGACTCTCAATGAGCAGTTCTTC	CASSRGTLNEQFF
TRBD1	TRBJ2-5	TRBV7-9	-	TGTGCCAGCAGCATAAGCGTCGGACAGGGGATTACAGAGACCCAGTACTTC	CASSISVGQGITETQYF
-	TRBJ1-6	TRBV12-3/TRBV12-4	-	TGTGCCAGCAGTTTTACCAGTTTTGATTCACCCCTCCACTTT	CASSFTSFDSPLHF
-	TRBJ1-5	TRBV7-2	few	TGTGCCAGCAGTCCAGACCGATCCCGGACCCAGCCCCAGCATTTT	CASSPDRSRTQPQHF
-	TRBJ1-1	TRBV5-1	few	TGCGCCAGCAGCCTTGATCCCGGGGATAGAGCGGGTTCTGAAGCTTTCTTT	CASSLDPGDRAGSEAFF
-	TRBJ2-1	TRBV29-1	-	TGCAGCGTCGCCCGGGATGCCAATCCCTACAATGAGCAGTTCTTC	CSVARDANPYNEQFF
TRBD2	TRBJ2-7	TRBV7-3	-	TGTGCCAGCAGCTCCACTAGCGACTCCTACGAGCAGTACTTC	CASSSTSDSYEQYF
-	TRBJ1-1	TRBV5-1	-	TGCGCCAGCAGCCAATGGGTGAACACTGAAGCTTTCTTT	CASSQWVNTEAFF
-	TRBJ2-7	TRBV11-2	-	TGTGCCAGCAGCATCGCACCCCCCAACTACGAGCAGTACTTC	CASSIAPPNYEQYF
-	TRBJ2-3	TRBV24-1	few	TGTGCCACCAGTGAACCGGGGTCTCTAGATACGCAGTATTTT	CATSEPGSLDTQYF
-	TRBJ2-1	TRBV19	few	TGTGCCACCTCATTCGACAGGCGGGCGGGTTACAATGAGCAGTTCTTC	CATSFDRRAGYNEQFF
TRBD2	TRBJ2-3	TRBV20-1	few	TGCAGTGCTGCGGGGGGTCCTAGCGGGAGTTCAGATACGCAGTATTTT	CSAAGGPSGSSDTQYF
-	TRBJ2-1	TRBV6-2/TRBV6-3	few	TGTGCCAGCAGTTGGCTACCCTTACCGAGGGTGAAGGACAATGAGCAGTTCTTC	CASSWLPLPRVKDNEQFF
TRBD2	TRBJ2-1	TRBV7-3	many	TGTGCCAGCAGCCCCTGGACTAGCGGGAGCCTCCATGAGCAGTTCTTC	CASSPWTSGSLHEQFF
-	TRBJ1-1	TRBV27	-	TGTGCCAGCAGTTTACGGGGCAGTGAAGCTTTCTTT	CASSLRGSEAFF
-	TRBJ2-1	TRBV7-9	few	TGTGCCAGCTGGAAAGGCGGGACAGAGTATAATGAGCAGTTCTTC	CASWKGGTEYNEQFF
TRBD1	TRBJ1-1	TRBV6-2/TRBV6-3	-	TGTGCCAGCAGTCCAAGCCCCGGACAGGGAAACATGAACACTGAAGCTTTCTTT	CASSPSPGQGNMNTEAFF
-	TRBJ2-1	TRBV5-6	-	TGTGCCAGCAGCTTCGGGCAGAACAATGAGCAGTTCTTC	CASSFGQNNEQFF
TRBD2	TRBJ2-7	TRBV3-1	few	TGTGCCAGCAGCCCCCGGGTAGGCGGGAGAGCCCCCTACGAGCAGTACTTC	CASSPRVGGRAPYEQYF
-	TRBJ2-5	TRBV2	-	TGTGCCAGCAGTGTCAGGACCTCCTCCGTGGAGACCCAGTACTTC	CASSVRTSSVETQYF
TRBD1	TRBJ2-1	TRBV2	-	TGTGCCAGCAGTGAAGGACGTAGGGGGCGCTACAATGAGCAGTTCTTC	CASSEGRRGRYNEQFF
TRBD2	TRBJ2-1	TRBV4-3	-	TGCGCCAGCAGCCGGAATAGCGGGATGTGGAATGAGCAGTTCTTC	CASSRNSGMWNEQFF
-	TRBJ2-1	TRBV5-1	few	TGCGCCAGCAGCTTGGCCTGGGTTCGCGGGGGCGCGGGCGATGAGCAGTTCTTC	CASSLAWVRGGAGDEQFF
TRBD1	TRBJ1-2	TRBV20-1	-	TGCAGTGCTCCCAACCGACAGGGGGGCTATGGCTACACCTTC	CSAPNRQGGYGYTF
-	TRBJ1-1	TRBV6-2/TRBV6-3	-	TGTGCCAGCTTCTCCCGGGAGCTGAACACTGAAGCTTTCTTT	CASFSRELNTEAFF
TRBD2	TRBJ2-1	TRBV29-1	-	TGCAGCGTCCACCCCTGGCGGGAGGGGGAGAATGAGCAGTTCTTC	CSVHPWREGENEQFF
-	TRBJ2-1	TRBV6-2/TRBV6-3	-	TGTGCCAGCACTCGGACTACCGGTGAGCAGTTCTTC	CASTRTTGEQFF
TRBD2	TRBJ2-5	TRBV5-4	few	TGTGCCAGCAGCCCGACTAGCGGGGGTCCCGGGGAGACCCAGTACTTC	CASSPTSGGPGETQYF
TRBD2	TRBJ2-1	TRBV6-5	-	TGTGCCAGCAGTTACTCTAGCGGGAGGGCCCATTCGGGGGAGCAGTTCTTC	CASSYSSGRAHSGEQFF
-	TRBJ1-2	TRBV7-9	few	TGTGCCAGCAGCTCGCAGGCCCCCGGCTATGGCTACACCTTC	CASSSQAPGYGYTF
TRBD1	TRBJ2-1	TRBV9	few	TGTGCCAGCAGCGTAGGGGGGACAGATTACAATGAGCAGTTCTTC	CASSVGGTDYNEQFF
TRBD1	TRBJ1-5	TRBV5-1	-	TGCGCCAGCAGCTTGGGCGGACAGGGTCATCAGCCCCAGCATTTT	CASSLGGQGHQPQHF
-	TRBJ2-1	TRBV7-3	-	TGTGCCAGCAGCAGAAATCAGTCGCCCTACAATGAGCAGTTCTTC	CASSRNQSPYNEQFF
TRBD2	TRBJ2-1	TRBV7-8	-	TGTGCCAGCAGGTCTACTAGCGGGGGTTACAATGAGCAGTTCTTC	CASRSTSGGYNEQFF
TRBD2	TRBJ2-7	TRBV20-1	-	TGCAGTGCATCTAGCGGGAGGGTATCCGAGCAGTACTTC	CSASSGRVSEQYF
-	TRBJ1-1	TRBV9	-	TGTGCCAGCAGCGTAACAGGGAAAGGGCCTGAAGCTTTCTTT	CASSVTGKGPEAFF
-	TRBJ2-1	TRBV5-1	few	TGCGCCAGCTTCCCAGCGGACCGCAATGAGCAGTTCTTC	CASFPADRNEQFF
TRBD2	TRBJ2-5	TRBV5-1	few	TGCGCCAGCAGCTTCGAGGGAGGGACGGAGACCCAGTACTTC	CASSFEGGTETQYF
-	TRBJ2-3	TRBV5-1	many	TGCGCCAGCAGCTTGGATCTCGATACGCAGTATTTT	CASSLDLDTQYF
-	TRBJ2-7	TRBV6-1	few	TGTGCCAGCAAGCCCAAACCTTACGAGCAGTACTTC	CASKPKPYEQYF